This TCR beta chain stems from a study of blood T cell repertoires in COVID-19. Study-wide context: Spain, Italy and the United States supplied samples that represented acute and convalescent COVID-19.

TCRdb's table, derived via immunoSEQ multiplex PCR, lists solely in-frame clones and lacks some. The data contain some 75,000 clones, approximately 80% of them singletons. This clone showed up just a few times. The V gene's germline CDR1 is LGHNA and CDR2 YNFKEQ. CDR3 length: 15 residues. The V and J ends lost 0 bases and 0 bases respectively, with 9 bases between them. The sample taken for sequencing was peripheral blood. The TCR sequence derives from a man aged 45 to 65 with COVID-19, enrolled during active disease. The chain has TRBV4-2 and TRBJ2-7; tentatively, D is TRBD1 (6 bases). The CDR3 DNA is TGTGCCAGCAGCCAAGACGCAGGGGACTCCTACGAGCAGTACTTC. As protein: CASSQDAGDSYEQYF.